This TCR beta chain was sequenced for a study of blood T cell repertoires in COVID-19. CDR1 and CDR2 from the germline V gene are MNHEY and SMNVEV (reference sequence). The CDR3 is 16 amino acids. V was shortened by 0 bases and J by 5 bases, with 15 bases between the two germline ends. Repertoires were generated with immunoSEQ multiplex PCR, while TCRdb's copy carries only in-frame clones and drops some. The top ten clones hold roughly 0.99% of a sample with approximately 350,000 clones, roughly nine tenths of them seen once. Sequenced material: PBMCs or T cells enriched from blood (not recorded which). The chain carries TRBV27 and TRBJ2-3; maybe TRBD1 (6 bases). This TCR was sampled from a man younger than 35 who had recovered from COVID-19. CDR3 coding DNA: TGTGCCAGCAGTTTATCCCGGACAGATGGAGGAGATACGCAGTATTTT. It is translated as CASSLSRTDGGDTQYF.